The next 21 T cell receptor beta chains were all read from a single sample in a study of response to subunit inactivated influenza vaccine. TCRdb passed the RT-PCR reads through MiXCR, listing each CDR3 protein once. This sample yields some 500,000 distinct CDR3 sequences, of which approximately 15% are seen a single time; roughly 3% belongs to the top ten. Sequencing used CD4+ T cells sorted from PBMCs, obtained about 24 months after vaccination. These TCRs come from a man between 50 and 70 years old who received an inactivated influenza vaccine.

The chain couples TRBV5-6 to TRBJ2-7; D uncertain. The ends were cut back, 0 bases at V and 4 bases at J, with 8 bases in the middle. CDR1 is SGHDT and CDR2 is YYEEEE in the germline V gene. This CDR3 contains 13 residues. The CDR3 region has the DNA TGTGCCAGCAGCTTGGACAGAAAGTACGAGCAGTACTTC. Translated, it gives CASSLDRKYEQYF.

This clonotype occurred many times. The chain joins TRBV10-3 to TRBJ2-7, with 8 bases aligning to TRBD2. CDR1 is ENHRY and CDR2 is SYGVKD in the germline V gene. The junction had 15 bases not matched to a gene; V was cut back by 6 bases and J by 5 bases. The CDR3 sequence is 16 residues long. The CDR3 sequence: CAISATSGGPMDEQYF. The CDR3 DNA reads TGTGCCATCAGCGCAACCTCGGGGGGGCCTATGGACGAGCAGTACTTC.

The table lists this clonotype with many counts. The V gene is TRBV5-1, the J gene TRBJ2-3; D remains unclear. Trimming pared 1 base from V and 2 bases from J, leaving 8 bases between. The germline V gene has CDR1 SGHRS and CDR2 YFSETQ. This CDR3 contains 14 residues. The CDR3 nucleotides read TGCGCCAGCAGCTTGAGACTTTTCACAGATACGCAGTATTTT. Translating gives CASSLRLFTDTQYF.

This clonotype occurred once. V and J are TRBV7-9 and TRBJ1-5; D is perhaps TRBD1 (5 bases). The CDR3 runs to 14 residues. The germline V and J ends were trimmed by 8 bases and 3 bases, with 14 bases remaining between them. Germline values: CDR1 SEHNR, CDR2 FQNEAQ (reference sequence). CDR3: CASSGGRFNQPQHF. Written as DNA, the CDR3 is TGTGCCAGCTCTGGGGGGAGGTTCAATCAGCCCCAGCATTTT.

The table lists this clonotype with a few counts. Germline is not matched at one junction end, which may reflect a read error. This chain uses TRBV5-1 with TRBJ2-3, with TRBD2 matching 11 bases. The CDR3 sequence is 18 residues long. CDR1 and CDR2 from the germline V gene are SGHRS and YFSETQ. CDR3 protein: CASRLVVTASGRTDTQYF. In DNA, the CDR3 is TGCGCCAGCAGATTGGTGGTTACGGCTAGCGGGAGGACAGATACGCAGTATTTT.

This clonotype showed up just a few times. The chain is built from TRBV24-1 and TRBJ2-3, with D possibly TRBD2 on 5 matching bases. Germline V gene data show CDR1 as KGHDR and CDR2 as SFDVKD. The CDR3 length is 15 residues. Trimming left V 1 base short and J 0 bases short, with 7 bases between. The CDR3, as DNA: TGTGCCACCAGTGATTTAGGAGGAAGCACAGATACGCAGTATTTT. This codes for CATSDLGGSTDTQYF.

The chain recombines TRBV6-1 with TRBJ2-7; 10 bases line up with TRBD1. With V trimmed by 3 bases and J by 3 bases, 5 bases remained unmatched. The CDR3 runs 15 residues. Germline CDR1 reads MNHNS; CDR2 reads SASEGT. DNA for the CDR3: TGTGCCAGCAGTGAGGGACAGGGGCCCTTCTACGAGCAGTACTTC. This encodes CASSEGQGPFYEQYF.

This clonotype was observed a few times. The chain has TRBV25-1 and TRBJ2-7, with 14 bases identical to TRBD2. The CDR3 runs 13 residues. V shed 7 bases and J 8 bases; nucleotides not matched to a gene: 4. The V gene's germline CDR1 is MGHDK and CDR2 SYGVNS. The CDR3 DNA reads as TGTGCCAGCACGGGACTAGCGGGGGTCAAGCAGTACTTC. It specifies CASTGLAGVKQYF.

The chain carries TRBV6-5 and TRBJ2-4; 7 nucleotides line up with TRBD2. Unmatched junction bases numbered 7, after V lost 2 bases and J lost 3 bases. This CDR3 region has 16 residues. In germline, CDR1 is MNHEY, CDR2 SVGAGI. The CDR3 sequence: CASSYAAPGGKNIQYF. The CDR3 DNA reads TGTGCCAGCAGTTACGCAGCTCCGGGGGGCAAAAACATTCAGTACTTC.

This clonotype was recorded many times. CDR3 protein: CASSWTSNTGELFF. CDR3 nucleotide sequence: TGTGCCAGCAGTTGGACGTCGAACACCGGGGAGCTGTTTTTT. V gene TRBV6-4 combines with J gene TRBJ2-2; D unclear. CDR1 and CDR2 from the germline V gene are MRHNA and SNTAGT. Trimming pared 5 bases from V and 0 bases from J, leaving 7 bases between. The CDR3 loop spans 14 amino acids.

The V call is TRBV7-2, the J call TRBJ1-2, with 8 nucleotides matching TRBD1. The CDR3 is 14 residues long. Looked up from germline, CDR1 is SGHTA and CDR2 is FQGNSA. V lost 4 bases to trimming and J lost 6 bases; unmatched junction nucleotides: 7. CDR3 loop: CASSSRTGKDGYTF. CDR3 nucleotides: TGTGCCAGCAGCTCACGGACAGGGAAGGATGGCTACACCTTC. Full variable domain (remainder filled in from reference TRBV7-2 and TRBJ1-2): GAGVSQSPSNKVTEKGKDVELRCDPISGHTALYWYRQSLGQGLEFLIYFQGNSAPDKSGLPSDRFSAERTGGSVSTLTIQRTQQEDSAVYLCASSSRTGKDGYTFGSGTRLTVV.

This clonotype occurred many times. V gene TRBV7-2 combines with J gene TRBJ2-2; D gene ambiguous. Trimming cost V 0 bases and J 7 bases, with 12 bases left between them. This CDR3 has 15 amino acids. Germline V gene lookup returns CDR1 SGHTA and CDR2 FQGNSA. The chain's CDR3 is CASSLAASVDGELFF. Here the CDR3 DNA reads TGTGCCAGCAGCTTAGCGGCCAGTGTCGACGGGGAGCTGTTTTTT.

This clonotype was observed a few times. This chain uses TRBV30 with TRBJ2-3, with D unresolved. Germline CDR1 reads GTSNPN; CDR2 reads SVGIG (reference sequence). V lost 0 bases to trimming and J lost 0 bases, with 13 bases between them. CDR3 length equals 16 residues. The CDR3 protein is CAWSVHRGGSTDTQYF. The CDR3 nucleotides read TGTGCCTGGAGTGTACATAGAGGCGGTAGCACAGATACGCAGTATTTT.

This clonotype was recorded a few times. The genes are TRBV7-6 and TRBJ2-7, with TRBD2 matching over 10 bases. V dropped 1 base and J dropped 4; count of bases not matched to a gene: 7. Germline V gene sequence: CDR1 SGHVS, CDR2 FNYEAQ. This CDR3 has 16 amino acids. CDR3 region: CASSLGSSGGAYEQYF. In DNA, the CDR3 is TGTGCCAGCAGCTTAGGGTCGAGCGGGGGGGCTTACGAGCAGTACTTC.

The chain links TRBV20-1 to TRBJ2-7; D gene ambiguous. With 3 bases removed from V and 4 bases from J, the gap between germline ends came to 10 bases. The CDR3 covers 12 residues. Germline CDR1 and CDR2: DFQATT and SNEGSKA (reference sequence). The CDR3 loop is CSASYWSYEQYF. The DNA of the CDR3 is TGCAGTGCTAGTTATTGGAGTTACGAGCAGTACTTC.

The chain is built from TRBV5-1 and TRBJ1-6; D call uncertain. The CDR3 is 17 residues long. Trimming removed 4 bases from V and 9 bases from J, with 23 bases in between. Germline loops: CDR1 SGHRS, CDR2 YFSETQ. The DNA for the CDR3 is TGCGCCAGCAGCGGGGAGGAGGGTCCTTCGGCCTTTTCACCCCTCCACTTT. Its protein is CASSGEEGPSAFSPLHF.

The J gene is TRBJ2-7, the V gene TRBV9, with 13 bases fitting TRBD2. V shed 3 bases, J shed 5 bases, and the junction held 5 bases outside the gene matches. In germline, CDR1 is SGDLS, CDR2 YYNGEE. The CDR3 runs to 15 residues. The CDR3, as DNA: TGTGCCAGCAGCGAACAGGGACTAGCGGGAAACGAGCAGTACTTC. Protein sequence: CASSEQGLAGNEQYF.

Note on this clonotype: One end of the junction varies from germline; a read error may be responsible. The V call is TRBV29-1, the J call TRBJ2-1, with 8 bases aligning to TRBD2. The CDR3 extends over 16 amino acids. The germline gives CDR1 SQVTM, CDR2 ANQGSEA. The CDR3 sequence: CGVEDRGGESYNEQFF. CDR3 in DNA: TGCGGCGTTGAAGATCGGGGGGGGGAATCCTACAATGAGCAGTTCTTC.

This chain connects TRBV7-2 to TRBJ2-7, with D possibly matching TRBD1 (6 bases). Germline V lookup: CDR1 SGHTA, CDR2 FQGNSA. The CDR3 contains 12 residues. Between the trimmed V and J ends, which lost 5 bases and 10 bases, there was a span of 15 bases. For the CDR3, the DNA is TGTGCCAGCAGCCAATTTAACAGGGACCAGTACTTC. Its translation: CASSQFNRDQYF.

This clonotype has more than one count but fewer than ten. This chain connects TRBV10-3 to TRBJ1-5; 8 nucleotides align to TRBD1. Trimming took 10 bases from V and 3 from J; bases not matched to a gene: 5. The CDR3 loop spans 13 amino acids. Looked up from germline, CDR1 is ENHRY and CDR2 is SYGVKD. The CDR3 here is CATATGVNQPQHF. The CDR3, as DNA: TGTGCCACCGCGACAGGGGTCAATCAGCCCCAGCATTTT.

The V and J genes are TRBV20-1 and TRBJ2-1, with D tentatively TRBD2 (5 bases). The CDR3 is made up of 15 amino acids. The V end was cut by 6 bases, the J end by 6 bases, with 21 bases between. The germline V gene encodes CDR1 DFQATT and CDR2 SNEGSKA (reference sequence). CDR3 nucleotide sequence: TGCAGTGCACTAGACAAATGGCTTACCCTCAATGAGCAGTTCTTC. Its protein is CSALDKWLTLNEQFF.